This T cell receptor (beta chain) stems from a study of T cell repertoires in cytomegalovirus infection. This CDR3 comprises 14 residues. Germline-derived CDR1 and CDR2 are SGHTA and FQGNSA. J lost 7 bases, V lost 5 bases, and 8 bases had no gene match. This clonotype was detected many times. TCRdb reprocessed the reads with MiXCR, giving one entry per CDR3 protein. Of 150,000 to 190,000 distinct CDR3 sequences in the sample, 20% to 25% were seen once. The rearrangement uses TRBV7-2 and TRBJ1-5, with 7 bases aligning to TRBD1. The receptor comes from a human donor in good health (CMV status not recorded). Some clones in this sample may be carry-over from other donors' samples. The sequenced sample consisted of PBMCs. The CDR3 DNA reads as TGTGCCAGCAGCACCAGGGGGGGGGACCAGCCCCAGCATTTT. It is translated as CASSTRGGDQPQHF. The whole variable domain, filled in from reference TRBV7-2 and TRBJ1-5, reads GAGVSQSPSNKVTEKGKDVELRCDPISGHTALYWYRQSLGQGLEFLIYFQGNSAPDKSGLPSDRFSAERTGGSVSTLTIQRTQQEDSAVYLCASSTRGGDQPQHFGDGTRLSIL.